One and the same sample provided the 14 T cell receptor beta chains below, sequenced in a study of T cells in Graves' hyperthyroidism and ophthalmopathy. Amplification of TCR beta CDR3 regions used RNA as the template. Primed by the HTBI set, a first-round RT-PCR was run on the TCR CDR3. TCRdb re-called the multiplex PCR reads through MiXCR, storing one row per CDR3 protein. The sample yields hundreds of thousands of distinct CDR3 sequences, around 15% seen once. Material for sequencing was blood. The source is a woman between 25 and 40 years old with Graves' hyperthyroidism.

In this sample, this clonotype turned up a few times. The CDR3 end shows no conserved phenylalanine or tryptophan, and so a read error is likely. The rearrangement uses TRBV27 and TRBJ1-1; D is possibly TRBD1 (6 bases). Germline V gene sequence: CDR1 MNHEY, CDR2 SMNVEV (reference sequence). V dropped 2 bases and J dropped 4 bases, with 8 bases sitting between them. CDR3 size: 13 residues. The CDR3 nucleotides are TGTGCCAGCAGTTTACGAGGGGGCACTGAAGCTTTCCTT. It codes for CASSLRGGTEAFL.

V gene TRBV24-1 combines with J gene TRBJ2-5, with a possible D match to TRBD1 (6 bases). Germline CDR1 reads KGHDR; CDR2 reads SFDVKD. V dropped 4 bases and J dropped 5 bases, with 25 bases sitting between them. There are 18 residues in the CDR3. The CDR3 reads CATSDPKITGLRGETQYF. In nucleotides, the CDR3 is TGTGCCACCAGTGACCCCAAAATCACAGGGTTGAGGGGGGAGACCCAGTACTTC.

This clonotype was seen ten or more times. V is TRBV12-3 or TRBV12-4 and J is TRBJ2-5; either TRBD1 or TRBD2 may supply D (5 bases each). This CDR3 comprises 12 residues. The germline V and J ends were trimmed by 5 bases and 10 bases, with 14 bases remaining between them. CDR3 sequence reads: CASSVSRGDQYF. CDR3 bases: TGTGCCAGCAGTGTTTCCCGGGGCGACCAGTACTTC.

This clonotype showed up many times. This rearrangement joins TRBV28 to TRBJ2-7, with 7 bases matching TRBD2. Trimming at V came to 4 bases and at J to 5 bases, leaving 8 bases not matched to a gene. This CDR3 contains 14 residues. Germline V CDR1 and CDR2: MDHEN, SYDVKM. CDR3 sequence (DNA): TGTGCCAGCAGTTCGAGCGGGATCCAGGACGAGCAGTACTTC. This encodes CASSSSGIQDEQYF.

Note on this clonotype: It may be a read error: a sequence one base away is much more abundant. This chain links TRBV12-3 or TRBV12-4 with TRBJ2-7; the match to TRBD2 covers 7 bases. The ends lost 6 bases at V and 3 bases at J; junction bases unmatched: 8. The CDR3 length is 14 residues. The CDR3 protein is CASRTGTIVYEQYF. The DNA of the CDR3 is TGTGCCAGCAGAACCGGGACTATTGTCTACGAGCAGTACTTC.

This clonotype was found many times. The chain joins TRBV25-1 to TRBJ2-5; possibly TRBD1 or TRBD2 for D (7 bases each). With 6 bases removed from V and 5 bases from J, the gap between germline ends came to 19 bases. Germline CDR1 MGHDK, CDR2 SYGVNS. This CDR3 contains 15 residues. CDR3: CASREGGGRLETQYF. CDR3 DNA: TGTGCCAGCAGGGAAGGGGGCGGGAGATTGGAGACCCAGTACTTC.

The table lists this clonotype with a few counts. This chain connects TRBV19 to TRBJ1-6; D possibly corresponds to TRBD1 (6 bases). The CDR3 has 14 amino acids. Germline loops: CDR1 LNHDA, CDR2 SQIVND (reference sequence). V was pared by 8 bases and J by 10 bases, with 18 bases between. CDR3 coding DNA: TGTGCCAGTTCCCCATGGACAGCGGGGTCACCCCTCCACTTT. It encodes CASSPWTAGSPLHF.

This clonotype was counted between two and nine times. The rearrangement uses TRBV6-2 or TRBV6-3 and TRBJ1-2, with D maybe TRBD1 (6 bases). CDR1 is MNHEY, CDR2 SVGEGT, per germline. Trimming removed 5 bases from V and 8 bases from J, with 27 bases in between. This CDR3 is 17 amino acids long. The CDR3 DNA follows: TGTGCCAGCAGTCCCATCGACTGGGGAGGGGACACAAGCGGCTACACCTTC. It codes for CASSPIDWGGDTSGYTF.

The sample holds many counts of this clonotype. The rearrangement links TRBV2 to TRBJ2-1, with 14 bases identical to TRBD2. Germline lookup yields CDR1 SNHLY and CDR2 FYNNEI. V lost 7 bases to trimming and J lost 7 bases; unmatched junction nucleotides: 9. This CDR3 contains 16 residues. The CDR3 region has the DNA TGTGCCAGCAATCGACTAGCGGGAGGGGCGGGGAATGAGCAGTTCTTC. Its protein is CASNRLAGGAGNEQFF.

This clonotype was seen many times. This chain uses TRBV20-1 with TRBJ1-2; 7 bases match TRBD1. V dropped 1 base and J dropped 6; count of bases not matched to a gene: 11. The V gene's germline CDR1 is DFQATT and CDR2 SNEGSKA (reference sequence). CDR3 size: 15 residues. CDR3: CSARGEEGGRNGYTF. The CDR3 DNA sequence: TGCAGTGCTAGAGGTGAAGAAGGGGGCAGGAATGGCTACACCTTC.

Many counts were recorded for this clonotype. This chain links TRBV7-9 with TRBJ2-7; 10 nucleotides align to TRBD1. Trimming at V came to 0 bases and at J to 4 bases, leaving 3 bases not matched to a gene. CDR1 SEHNR and CDR2 FQNEAQ come from the germline V gene (reference sequence). CDR3 length: 15 residues. CDR3 residues: CASSLAADRGYEQYF. DNA of the CDR3: TGTGCCAGCAGCTTAGCTGCGGACAGGGGGTACGAGCAGTACTTC.

This rearrangement joins TRBV30 to TRBJ2-3; D tentatively reads TRBD1 or TRBD2 (5 bases each). The CDR3 extends over 10 amino acids. The V end was cut by 4 bases, the J end by 10 bases, with 9 bases between. The germline V gene has CDR1 GTSNPN and CDR2 SVGIG (reference sequence). The CDR3, as DNA: TGTGCCTGGATCTGGGGGTCGCAGTATTTT. Its translation: CAWIWGSQYF.

The chain joins TRBV15 to TRBJ1-6; unclear D gene. V was clipped by 0 bases and J by 7 bases, with 10 bases between them. The CDR3 runs to 15 residues. CDR1 and CDR2 from the germline V gene are LNHNV and YYDKDF (reference sequence). The CDR3 region is CATSRDVNRNSPLHF. CDR3 sequence (DNA): TGTGCCACCAGCAGAGATGTCAATAGAAATTCACCCCTCCACTTT.

This clonotype was seen only a few times. This may stem from a read error, because a much larger clone lies one nucleotide away. J is TRBJ2-5 and V is TRBV27; 7 bases match TRBD1. Germline-derived CDR1 and CDR2 are MNHEY and SMNVEV (reference sequence). The CDR3 runs 15 residues. The CDR3 bases are TGTGCCGGCAGTTTAGTCGGACAGGCGGAAGAGACCCAGTACTTC. Protein product: CAGSLVGQAEETQYF.